This TCR beta chain came from a study of memory CD4+ T cells and cytomegalovirus serostatus. Study-level findings and limits: A US-trained random forest predicted CMV serostatus with median AUC around 0.9. Each of some 67 CMV-associated TCRbeta sequences occurred in one to five individuals.

About this clone: Its specificity is unknown.

Looked up from germline, CDR1 is SNHLY and CDR2 is FYNNEI. There are 14 residues in the CDR3. V shed 7 bases and J shed 4 bases, with 13 bases lying between them. The protocol was immunoSEQ multiplex PCR, while the TCRdb copy is restricted to in-frame clones and leaves out a portion. The sample includes some 52,000 clones, about 80% of them seen just once. The sort gate was single viable CD3+CD4+CD8-CD45RO+ cells for memory CD4+ T cells. Serum IgG to CMV pp150, pp28, p38 and p52 defined serostatus. This clonotype was sampled from an adult in good health and CMV-seropositive. Source material: memory CD4+ T cells from blood. The chain combines TRBV2 with TRBJ2-2; no reliable D call. The CDR3 region has the DNA TGTGCCAGCAAGTCCTACTCGCCCACCGGGGAGCTGTTTTTT. This gives the protein CASKSYSPTGELFF. Combining the CDR3 with reference TRBV2 and TRBJ2-2 gives the whole variable domain EPEVTQTPSHQVTQMGQEVILRCVPISNHLYFYWYRQILGQKVEFLVSFYNNEISEKSEIFDDQFSVERPDGSNFTLKIRSTKLEDSAMYFCASKSYSPTGELFFGEGSRLTVL.